The 20 T cell receptor beta chains presented below share a single source sample, sequenced in a study of cytomegalovirus exposure and HLA in healthy donors. Amplification used 60 Vbeta primers and 13 Jbeta primers. Clones were sequenced by immunoSEQ multiplex PCR, and TCRdb holds only the in-frame ones, with some missing. This repertoire comprises around 140,000 clones; its ten largest clones make up approximately 1.5%. Sequenced sample: PBMCs. The origin of the receptors is a woman aged 45 to 65 in good health and CMV-seronegative.

The chain is built from TRBV7-2 and TRBJ2-1, with 12 bases matching TRBD2. The ends lost 3 bases at V and 14 bases at J; junction bases unmatched: 8. Germline CDR1 is SGHTA and CDR2 is FQGNSA. This CDR3 is 14 amino acids long. Here the CDR3 reads CASSFRTSGISEFF. Here the CDR3 DNA reads TGTGCCAGCAGCTTCAGGACTAGCGGGATTTCGGAGTTCTTC. The full variable domain, completed using reference TRBV7-2 and TRBJ2-1, is GAGVSQSPSNKVTEKGKDVELRCDPISGHTALYWYRQSLGQGLEFLIYFQGNSAPDKSGLPSDRFSAERTGGSVSTLTIQRTQQEDSAVYLCASSFRTSGISEFFGPGTRLTVL.

V gene TRBV30 combines with J gene TRBJ1-4; D remains unclear. The length of the CDR3 is 15 residues. V shed 1 base and J shed 2 bases, with 11 bases lying between them. Germline assignment: CDR1 GTSNPN and CDR2 SVGIG (reference sequence). CDR3 in DNA: TGTGCCTGGAGTGGACGAGGGTTTACTAATGAAAAACTGTTTTTT. It encodes CAWSGRGFTNEKLFF. The full variable domain, in which reference TRBV30 and TRBJ1-4 provide the parts outside the CDR3, is SQTIHQWPATLVQPVGSPLSLECTVEGTSNPNLYWYRQAAGRGLQLLFYSVGIGQISSEVPQNLSASRPQDRQFILSSKKLLLSDSGFYLCAWSGRGFTNEKLFFGSGTQLSVL.

The chain couples TRBV11-3 to TRBJ2-5; a possible D gene is TRBD1 (6 bases). The CDR3 spans 13 residues. Deletions cut 5 bases from V and 5 bases from J, with 12 bases between. Germline V CDR1 and CDR2: SGHNT, YENEEA. The CDR3 sequence: CASSPQGLETQYF. The DNA for the CDR3 is TGTGCCAGCAGCCCACAGGGTCTGGAGACCCAGTACTTC.

The chain combines TRBV19 with TRBJ2-1; D not resolved. The CDR3 has 13 residues. The germline V gene encodes CDR1 LNHDA and CDR2 SQIVND (reference sequence). V lost 5 bases and J 6 bases, leaving 11 bases between the germline ends. The CDR3 reads CASSLVRSNEQFF. CDR3 DNA: TGTGCCAGTAGTCTAGTACGGAGCAATGAGCAGTTCTTC.

This chain uses TRBV15 with TRBJ2-1; 10 nucleotides align to TRBD2. V was clipped by 1 base and J by 9 bases; unmatched bases: 15. CDR1 and CDR2 from the germline V gene are LNHNV and YYDKDF (reference sequence). The CDR3 runs to 18 residues. CDR3 region: CATSRGDRAGGIRGEQFF. The CDR3 DNA is TGTGCCACCAGCAGAGGGGACCGAGCGGGGGGGATTAGGGGTGAGCAGTTCTTC.

This chain joins TRBV18 and TRBJ1-1; TRBD1 agrees at 9 bases. The CDR3 has 15 amino acids. Germline assignment: CDR1 KGHSH and CDR2 LQKENI. The J segment lost 10 bases and the V segment lost 4 bases, leaving 13 bases of the junction unmatched. The DNA for the CDR3 is TGTGCCAGCTCACAGAACCCGGGACAGGGTTTGGTAGCTTTCTTT. Its protein is CASSQNPGQGLVAFF.

This chain uses TRBV18 with TRBJ2-1; a weak D match, TRBD1 (5 bases). This CDR3 spans 13 amino acids. Germline-derived CDR1 and CDR2 are KGHSH and LQKENI. The V gene lost 2 bases and the J gene lost 6 bases, with 8 bases spanning the gap. The CDR3 sequence is CASSPGRVNEQFF. CDR3 DNA sequence: TGTGCCAGCTCACCAGGCAGGGTCAATGAGCAGTTCTTC.

V is TRBV7-3 and J is TRBJ2-3; 9 bases are shared with TRBD2. The CDR3 extends over 16 amino acids. Germline CDR1 reads SGHTA; CDR2 reads FQGTGA. J was trimmed by 1 base and V by 1 base; bases with no gene match: 3. The CDR3 reads CASSLMGGRGTDTQYF. CDR3 coding DNA: TGTGCCAGCAGCTTAATGGGCGGGAGGGGCACAGATACGCAGTATTTT.

The chain has TRBV10-2 and TRBJ2-7; 8 bases fit TRBD1. The length of the CDR3 is 14 residues. CDR1 is WSHSY, CDR2 SAAADI, per germline. Trimming at V came to 2 bases and at J to 5 bases, leaving 5 bases not matched to a gene. DNA of the CDR3: TGCGCCAGCAGTGAGGGACAGGGTGAGGACGAGCAGTACTTC. Protein: CASSEGQGEDEQYF.

The chain employs TRBV5-1 and TRBJ1-4; D not resolved. CDR1 and CDR2 from the germline V gene are SGHRS and YFSETQ. This CDR3 has 14 residues. V lost 5 bases to trimming and J lost 0 bases, with 8 bases between them. CDR3 sequence (DNA): TGCGCCAGCAGGCCCGGGGCAACTAATGAAAAACTGTTTTTT. Translation gives CASRPGATNEKLFF. The full variable domain, in which reference TRBV5-1 and TRBJ1-4 provide the parts outside the CDR3, is KAGVTQTPRYLIKTRGQQVTLSCSPISGHRSVSWYQQTPGQGLQFLFEYFSETQRNKGNFPGRFSGRQFSNSRSEMNVSTLELGDSALYLCASRPGATNEKLFFGSGTQLSVL.

The gene calls are TRBV5-1 and TRBJ1-4; D not resolved. The germline V gene encodes CDR1 SGHRS and CDR2 YFSETQ. V lost 4 bases and J lost 0, with 7 bases in between. This CDR3 is 14 amino acids long. CDR3 sequence (DNA): TGCGCCAGCAGCCTAGATTCAACTAATGAAAAACTGTTTTTT. It specifies CASSLDSTNEKLFF.

V usage is TRBV6-5 and J usage is TRBJ2-7; the D gene is possibly TRBD1 (6 bases). This CDR3 has 14 residues. Trimming removed 5 bases at V and 3 bases at J, with 14 bases between. The germline V gene has CDR1 MNHEY and CDR2 SVGAGI. The CDR3 loop reads CASSPTGIGYEQYF. CDR3 coding DNA: TGTGCCAGCAGTCCAACAGGGATTGGCTACGAGCAGTACTTC.

The CDR3 bases are TGTGCCAGCAGCCAATACAGGGGACGTGAGCAGTTCTTC. This encodes CASSQYRGREQFF. The J gene is TRBJ2-1, the V gene TRBV6-6, with TRBD1 matching over 7 bases. The CDR3 runs 13 residues. CDR1 and CDR2 from the germline V gene are MNHNY and SVGAGI (reference sequence). V shed 6 bases and J 9 bases; nucleotides not matched to a gene: 8.

The genes are TRBV18 and TRBJ1-1; D unresolved. There are 16 residues in the CDR3. CDR1 and CDR2 from the germline V gene are KGHSH and LQKENI. Trimming took off 1 base at V and 0 bases at J, with 12 bases between the two ends. CDR3 nucleotides: TGTGCCAGCTCACCACTAGGGTCTAGCATGAACACTGAAGCTTTCTTT. It is translated as CASSPLGSSMNTEAFF.

The rearrangement joins TRBV5-1 to TRBJ2-1; a possible D gene is TRBD1 (7 bases). This CDR3 is 15 amino acids long. CDR1 is SGHRS, CDR2 YFSETQ, per germline. Trimming removed 0 bases from V and 5 bases from J, with 12 bases in between. DNA for the CDR3: TGCGCCAGCAGCTTGGGCAGGGGGGATGACAATGAGCAGTTCTTC. This translates into CASSLGRGDDNEQFF.

This chain connects TRBV5-1 to TRBJ2-7; 10 bases fit TRBD2. J gave up 2 bases and V 5 bases, and 4 bases lay outside the gene matches. CDR1 is SGHRS and CDR2 is YFSETQ in the germline V gene. CDR3 length: 14 amino acids. CDR3 amino acids: CASRPSGGAYEQYF. The CDR3 DNA sequence: TGCGCCAGCAGGCCTAGCGGGGGAGCCTACGAGCAGTACTTC. The full variable domain, rest sourced from reference TRBV5-1 and TRBJ2-7, is KAGVTQTPRYLIKTRGQQVTLSCSPISGHRSVSWYQQTPGQGLQFLFEYFSETQRNKGNFPGRFSGRQFSNSRSEMNVSTLELGDSALYLCASRPSGGAYEQYFGPGTRLTVT.

The genes are TRBV25-1 and TRBJ2-3, with D tentatively TRBD1 (5 bases). The CDR3 consists of 15 residues. The ends were cut back, 3 bases at V and 6 bases at J, with 16 bases in the middle. CDR1 is MGHDK, CDR2 SYGVNS, per germline. The CDR3: CASSELGQGDDTQYF. Here the CDR3 DNA reads TGTGCCAGCAGTGAGTTGGGCCAGGGTGACGATACGCAGTATTTT.

CDR3 residues: CASSKETGSGNQPQHF. The DNA of the CDR3 is TGTGCCAGTAGTAAGGAGACAGGGTCGGGCAATCAGCCCCAGCATTTT. The V gene is TRBV19, the J gene TRBJ1-5, with 7 positions matching TRBD1. The CDR3 covers 16 residues. Germline CDR1 is LNHDA and CDR2 is SQIVND (reference sequence). Germline trimming cut 4 bases from V and 2 bases from J; bases unmatched to any gene: 8.

The gene calls are TRBV28 and TRBJ2-7; possibly TRBD1 for D (6 bases). This CDR3 has 13 amino acids. The V end was cut by 0 bases, the J end by 3 bases, with 6 bases between. Germline CDR1 is MDHEN and CDR2 is SYDVKM. The CDR3 bases are TGTGCCAGCAGTTTATGGGACAGCTACGAGCAGTACTTC. It encodes CASSLWDSYEQYF.

This sequence joins TRBV27 and TRBJ2-6, with D perhaps TRBD1 (6 bases). Germline CDR1 MNHEY, CDR2 SMNVEV (reference sequence). V was trimmed by 5 bases and J by 0 bases, leaving 17 bases between them. CDR3 length equals 18 residues. The DNA for the CDR3 is TGTGCCAGCAGTCTCTCGGCAGGGGCGAGCTCTGGGGCCAACGTCCTGACTTTC. Its protein is CASSLSAGASSGANVLTF.